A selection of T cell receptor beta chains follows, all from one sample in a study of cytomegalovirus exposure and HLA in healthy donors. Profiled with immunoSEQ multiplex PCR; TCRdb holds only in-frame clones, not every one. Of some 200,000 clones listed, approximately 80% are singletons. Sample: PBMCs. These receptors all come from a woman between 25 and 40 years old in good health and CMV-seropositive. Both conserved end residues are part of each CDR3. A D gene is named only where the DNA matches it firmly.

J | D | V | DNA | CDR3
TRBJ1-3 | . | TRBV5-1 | TGCGCCAGCGGAACAGGGCCGACCTCCTCTGGAAACACCATATATTTT | CASGTGPTSSGNTIYF
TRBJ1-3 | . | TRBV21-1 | TGTGCCAGCAGCAGCAGGGTCCGTGGGGCTGGAAACACCATATATTTT | CASSSRVRGAGNTIYF
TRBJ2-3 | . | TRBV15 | TGTGCCACCAGCGTTACGGCAGATACGCAGTATTTT | CATSVTADTQYF
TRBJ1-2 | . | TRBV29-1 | TGCAGCGTTTTGGGTCGGAGGACCGGAGCTAACTATGGCTACACCTTC | CSVLGRRTGANYGYTF
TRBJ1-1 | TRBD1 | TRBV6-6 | TGTGCCAGCACCCACAGGGGGGACCCTGAAGCTTTCTTT | CASTHRGDPEAFF
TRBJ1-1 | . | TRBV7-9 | TGTGCCAGCAGCGTAACGAGACAGACTGAAGCTTTCTTT | CASSVTRQTEAFF
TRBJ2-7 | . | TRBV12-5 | TGTGCTAGTGGATACGGTTACTACGAGCAGTACTTC | CASGYGYYEQYF
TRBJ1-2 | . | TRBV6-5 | TGTGCCAGCAGCACCGCGGGACGGGACTATGGCTACACCTTC | CASSTAGRDYGYTF
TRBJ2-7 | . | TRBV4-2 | TGTGCCAGCAGCCAAGATTTGACAGCCTACGAGCAGTACTTC | CASSQDLTAYEQYF
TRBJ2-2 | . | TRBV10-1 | TGCGCCAGCAGTGATGGGGCAGCCGGGCACACCGGGGAGCTGTTTTTT | CASSDGAAGHTGELFF
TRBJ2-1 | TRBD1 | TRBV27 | TGTGCCAGCAGTTGGACAGGGGGTTTGTACAATGAGCAGTTCTTC | CASSWTGGLYNEQFF
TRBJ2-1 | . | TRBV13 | TGTGCCAGCAGCCCCCGGACAGTTTCTTACAATGAGCAGTTCTTC | CASSPRTVSYNEQFF
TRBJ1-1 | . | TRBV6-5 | TGTGCCAGCAGTGGTTCGATGGGGGCGCAGACTGAAGCTTTCTTT | CASSGSMGAQTEAFF